These 8 T cell receptor beta chains were all obtained from the same sample, sequenced in a study of T cells in Graves' hyperthyroidism and ophthalmopathy. Amplification yielded TCR beta CDR3 regions, with RNA transcripts as the source. Carried out on the TCR CDR3, a first-round RT-PCR used the HTBI primer set. MiXCR was run by TCRdb on the multiplex PCR reads, yielding one entry per CDR3 protein. The sample carries under 450,000 distinct CDR3 sequences, about a sixth recorded once. Sample: blood. The receptors were sampled from a woman between 25 and 40 years old with Graves' hyperthyroidism that later progressed to Graves' ophthalmopathy.

In its sample, this clonotype was seen many times. V is TRBV20-1 and J is TRBJ2-1, with a weak D call TRBD2 (6 bases). V shed 0 bases and J shed 3 bases, with 27 bases lying between them. The length of the CDR3 is 20 residues. Germline values: CDR1 DFQATT, CDR2 SNEGSKA (reference sequence). CDR3 DNA: TGCAGTGCTAGAGACCCATTCTCGCGGCTAGCGAGCGACGTCTACAATGAGCAGTTCTTC. Translating it yields CSARDPFSRLASDVYNEQFF.

This chain joins TRBV9 and TRBJ2-3, with 10 bases lining up with TRBD2. CDR3 length: 17 amino acids. The germline V gene has CDR1 SGDLS and CDR2 YYNGEE. The V segment lost 4 bases and the J segment 0 bases; nucleotides outside the gene matches: 8. The CDR3 region has the DNA TGTGCCAGCAGCAAATCCTCTAGCGGGGGCAGCACAGATACGCAGTATTTT. The encoded protein is CASSKSSSGGSTDTQYF.

This clonotype was counted many times. This rearrangement joins TRBV12-3 or TRBV12-4 to TRBJ2-2; 9 bases are shared with TRBD1. The trim removed 5 bases at V and 2 bases at J, leaving 9 bases unmatched. The CDR3 length is 17 residues. This CDR3 is CASSHGQGSFNTGELFF. The CDR3 DNA reads TGTGCCAGCAGTCACGGACAGGGGAGTTTTAACACCGGGGAGCTGTTTTTT.

This clonotype was observed at least ten times. The chain has TRBV2 and TRBJ2-2, with no clear D. The CDR3 has 16 residues. Trimming took 8 bases from V and 0 from J, leaving 16 bases between them. Germline CDR1 SNHLY, CDR2 FYNNEI. CDR3: CASRSLTPANTGELFF. The CDR3 nucleotides are TGTGCCAGCCGCTCTCTAACCCCCGCGAACACCGGGGAGCTGTTTTTT. The entire variable domain, with the rest obtained from reference TRBV2 and TRBJ2-2, is as follows: EPEVTQTPSHQVTQMGQEVILRCVPISNHLYFYWYRQILGQKVEFLVSFYNNEISEKSEIFDDQFSVERPDGSNFTLKIRSTKLEDSAMYFCASRSLTPANTGELFFGEGSRLTVL.

This clonotype appeared many times. The chain couples TRBV7-2 to TRBJ2-7; 10 bases match TRBD2. Trimming at V came to 5 bases and at J to 6 bases, leaving 13 bases not matched to a gene. The CDR3 contains 16 residues. CDR1 is SGHTA and CDR2 is FQGNSA in the germline V gene. The CDR3 loop reads CASSLRGGTSVAEQYF. The CDR3 DNA follows: TGTGCCAGCAGCCTCCGGGGGGGGACTAGCGTGGCCGAGCAGTACTTC.

Points on this clonotype: At one end, the junction sequence differs from germline, possibly due to a read error. The V and J genes are TRBV10-2 and TRBJ1-3; possibly TRBD1 for D (6 bases). The CDR3 totals 15 residues. The germline CDR1 and CDR2 sequences are WSHSY and SAAADI. For the CDR3, the DNA is TGCGCCAGCAGTGAGTACAGGGCGTCTGGAAACACCACATATTTT. Protein product: CASSEYRASGNTTYF.

This clonotype was seen ten or more times. This sequence joins TRBV6-5 and TRBJ1-1; tentatively, D is TRBD1 (5 bases). Trimming cost V 0 bases and J 1 base, with 9 bases left between them. Per germline, CDR1 MNHEY and CDR2 SVGAGI. This CDR3 is built from 15 residues. The CDR3 region has the DNA TGTGCCAGCAGTTACTCAAGGCAGGGGAACACTGAAGCTTTCTTT. It translates to CASSYSRQGNTEAFF.

This chain links TRBV20-1 with TRBJ1-2, with D tentatively TRBD1 (5 bases). Germline values: CDR1 DFQATT, CDR2 SNEGSKA (reference sequence). The CDR3 contains 13 residues. V was cut by 3 bases and J by 5 bases, with 13 bases left in between. The CDR3 DNA reads TGCAGTGCTAGCCCCCCAGGGTGGTATGGCTACACCTTC. This sequence encodes CSASPPGWYGYTF.